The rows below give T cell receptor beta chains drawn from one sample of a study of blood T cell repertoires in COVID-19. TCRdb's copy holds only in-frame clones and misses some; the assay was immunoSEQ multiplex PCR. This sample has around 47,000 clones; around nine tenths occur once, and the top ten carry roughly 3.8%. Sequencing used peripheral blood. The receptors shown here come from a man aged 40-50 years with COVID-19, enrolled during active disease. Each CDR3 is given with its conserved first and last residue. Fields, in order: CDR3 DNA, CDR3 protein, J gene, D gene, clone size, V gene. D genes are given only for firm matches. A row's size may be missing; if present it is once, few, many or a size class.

CDR3 DNA: TGTGCCAGTAGTCCTCACGCAGGGGGTCAAGAGACCCAGTACTTC
CDR3 protein: CASSPHAGGQETQYF
J gene: TRBJ2-5
D gene: TRBD1
clone size: .
V gene: TRBV19

CDR3 DNA: TGTGCCAGCAGGGCAGCGGCGGCTAATGAAAAACTGTTTTTT
CDR3 protein: CASRAAAANEKLFF
J gene: TRBJ1-4
D gene: .
clone size: .
V gene: TRBV6-6

CDR3 DNA: TGTGCCAGCAGCGGGGACAGGGGGGAAAAACTGTTTTTT
CDR3 protein: CASSGDRGEKLFF
J gene: TRBJ1-4
D gene: TRBD1
clone size: .
V gene: TRBV5-6

CDR3 DNA: TGTGCCAGCAGCCAAGATGCGGGAGGGTTCGACGAGCAGTACTTC
CDR3 protein: CASSQDAGGFDEQYF
J gene: TRBJ2-7
D gene: TRBD2
clone size: .
V gene: TRBV14

CDR3 DNA: TGCAGCGCCCAAGGGGACTCCTACAATGAGCAGTTCTTC
CDR3 protein: CSAQGDSYNEQFF
J gene: TRBJ2-1
D gene: .
clone size: few
V gene: TRBV29-1

CDR3 DNA: TGTGCCAGCAGTATGGCCCCGACACGCACAGATACGCAGTATTTT
CDR3 protein: CASSMAPTRTDTQYF
J gene: TRBJ2-3
D gene: .
clone size: .
V gene: TRBV7-8

CDR3 DNA: TGCGCCAGCAGCCAAGGAAGAGCGCGGGGGATCCACAATGAGCAGTTCTTC
CDR3 protein: CASSQGRARGIHNEQFF
J gene: TRBJ2-1
D gene: TRBD2
clone size: .
V gene: TRBV4-1

CDR3 DNA: TGTGCCAGCAGGAAGACAGGGGCGAGTGATAACTATGGCTACACCTTC
CDR3 protein: CASRKTGASDNYGYTF
J gene: TRBJ1-2
D gene: TRBD1
clone size: .
V gene: TRBV2

CDR3 DNA: TGTGCCAGCAGCGAACCCCGACAGGGCCTACCCACTGAAGCTTTCTTT
CDR3 protein: CASSEPRQGLPTEAFF
J gene: TRBJ1-1
D gene: TRBD1
clone size: .
V gene: TRBV6-6

CDR3 DNA: TGTGCCAGCACCACCCGACAGGTTGGTCAGGAAAAACTGTTTTTT
CDR3 protein: CASTTRQVGQEKLFF
J gene: TRBJ1-4
D gene: .
clone size: .
V gene: TRBV6-5

CDR3 DNA: TGTGCCAGCAGTGAACCCGCGGCCCAGGGTTTAAGCGAGCAGTACTTC
CDR3 protein: CASSEPAAQGLSEQYF
J gene: TRBJ2-7
D gene: .
clone size: once
V gene: TRBV6-1

CDR3 DNA: TGTGCCAGCAGCTCGTGGAGACTAGCGGGAGGAAGGGGCAATGAGCAGTTCTTC
CDR3 protein: CASSSWRLAGGRGNEQFF
J gene: TRBJ2-1
D gene: TRBD2
clone size: .
V gene: TRBV5-6

CDR3 DNA: TGTGCCAGTAGTATACAGGTCAGCTCTGGAAACACCATATATTTT
CDR3 protein: CASSIQVSSGNTIYF
J gene: TRBJ1-3
D gene: .
clone size: .
V gene: TRBV19

CDR3 DNA: TGTGCCGCGGGGACTAGCGGATACAATGAGCAGTTCTTC
CDR3 protein: CAAGTSGYNEQFF
J gene: TRBJ2-1
D gene: TRBD2
clone size: once
V gene: TRBV27

CDR3 DNA: TGTGCCAGCAGTGCAGGGTATGGCTACACCTTC
CDR3 protein: CASSAGYGYTF
J gene: TRBJ1-2
D gene: .
clone size: .
V gene: TRBV25-1

CDR3 DNA: TGTGCCATCAGTGAGTCGGGACAGGGGACTGAAGCTTTCTTT
CDR3 protein: CAISESGQGTEAFF
J gene: TRBJ1-1
D gene: TRBD1
clone size: .
V gene: TRBV10-3

CDR3 DNA: TGTGCCAGCAGCGTAGGTGGGGCGAACACTGAAGCTTTCTTT
CDR3 protein: CASSVGGANTEAFF
J gene: TRBJ1-1
D gene: .
clone size: .
V gene: TRBV9

CDR3 DNA: TGCAGCGTTGTGGGCGGGAGGGCCGGAGAGACCCAGTACTTC
CDR3 protein: CSVVGGRAGETQYF
J gene: TRBJ2-5
D gene: TRBD2
clone size: .
V gene: TRBV29-1

CDR3 DNA: TGTGCCAGCAGCCAAGGGGACAGGGGGGGCACTGAAGCTTTCTTT
CDR3 protein: CASSQGDRGGTEAFF
J gene: TRBJ1-1
D gene: TRBD1
clone size: .
V gene: TRBV4-2

CDR3 DNA: TGTGCCAGCAGCTTAGATAGGACAGCCGCCGGGGAGCTGTTTTTT
CDR3 protein: CASSLDRTAAGELFF
J gene: TRBJ2-2
D gene: .
clone size: .
V gene: TRBV11-3

CDR3 DNA: TGCGCCAGCAGCGTACAGGGGACCTCTAATGAAAAACTGTTTTTT
CDR3 protein: CASSVQGTSNEKLFF
J gene: TRBJ1-4
D gene: TRBD1
clone size: .
V gene: TRBV5-1

CDR3 DNA: TGTGCCACCAGCAGAGAGTTGACTAGCGGGACACTTATCTCCTACGAGCAGTACTTC
CDR3 protein: CATSRELTSGTLISYEQYF
J gene: TRBJ2-7
D gene: TRBD2
clone size: .
V gene: TRBV15

CDR3 DNA: TGCAGTGCTAGTGGGGACACTAATTCACCCCTCCACTTT
CDR3 protein: CSASGDTNSPLHF
J gene: TRBJ1-6
D gene: .
clone size: .
V gene: TRBV20-1

CDR3 DNA: TGTGCCAGCAGTCGGGACAGGGAACTCGACTCCTATAATTCACCCCTCCACTTT
CDR3 protein: CASSRDRELDSYNSPLHF
J gene: TRBJ1-6
D gene: TRBD1
clone size: few
V gene: TRBV6-6

CDR3 DNA: TGTGCCAGCAGCTCCGCCAACAGGAACACTGAAGCTTTCTTT
CDR3 protein: CASSSANRNTEAFF
J gene: TRBJ1-1
D gene: .
clone size: once
V gene: TRBV7-9